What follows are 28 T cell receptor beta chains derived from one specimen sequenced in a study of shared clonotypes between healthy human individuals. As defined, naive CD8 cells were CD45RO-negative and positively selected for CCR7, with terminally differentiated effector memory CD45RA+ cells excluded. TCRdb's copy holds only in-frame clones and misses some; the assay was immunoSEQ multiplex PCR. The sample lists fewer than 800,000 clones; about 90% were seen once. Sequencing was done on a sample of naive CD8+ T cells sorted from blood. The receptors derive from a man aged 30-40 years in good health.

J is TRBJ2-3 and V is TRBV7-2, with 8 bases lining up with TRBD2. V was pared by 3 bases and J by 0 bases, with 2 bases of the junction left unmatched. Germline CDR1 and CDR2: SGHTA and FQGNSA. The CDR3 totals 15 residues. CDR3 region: CASSFASGSTDTQYF. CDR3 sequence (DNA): TGTGCCAGCAGCTTCGCTAGCGGGAGCACAGATACGCAGTATTTT.

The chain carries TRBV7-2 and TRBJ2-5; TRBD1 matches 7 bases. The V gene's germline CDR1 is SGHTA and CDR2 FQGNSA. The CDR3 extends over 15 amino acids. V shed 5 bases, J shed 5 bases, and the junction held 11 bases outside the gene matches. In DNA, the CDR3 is TGTGCCAGCAGCAAACAGGGGTCGATCAGGGAGACCCAGTACTTC. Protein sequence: CASSKQGSIRETQYF.

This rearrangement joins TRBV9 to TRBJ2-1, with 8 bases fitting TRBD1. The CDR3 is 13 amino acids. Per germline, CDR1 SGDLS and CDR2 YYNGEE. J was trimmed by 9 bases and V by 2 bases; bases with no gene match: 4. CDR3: CASSVRTGREQFF. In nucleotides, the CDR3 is TGTGCCAGCAGCGTGCGGACAGGGCGTGAGCAGTTCTTC. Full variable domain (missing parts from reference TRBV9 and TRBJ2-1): DSGVTQTPKHLITATGQRVTLRCSPRSGDLSVYWYQQSLDQGLQFLIQYYNGEERAKGNILERFSAQQFPDLHSELNLSSLELGDSALYFCASSVRTGREQFFGPGTRLTVL.

This CDR3 reads CASSLLMDQPQHF. The CDR3 DNA reads TGTGCCAGCAGTTTATTAATGGATCAGCCCCAGCATTTT. V is TRBV27 and J is TRBJ1-5; D unclear. Germline lookup yields CDR1 MNHEY and CDR2 SMNVEV (reference sequence). The CDR3 totals 13 residues. V dropped 1 base and J dropped 5 bases, with 6 bases sitting between them.

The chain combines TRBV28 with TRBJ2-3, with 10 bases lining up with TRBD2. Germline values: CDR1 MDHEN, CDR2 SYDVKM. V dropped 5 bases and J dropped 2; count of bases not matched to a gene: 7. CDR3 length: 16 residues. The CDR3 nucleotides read TGTGCCAGCAGTGGGACAACTAGCGGGATCACAGATACGCAGTATTTT. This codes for CASSGTTSGITDTQYF.

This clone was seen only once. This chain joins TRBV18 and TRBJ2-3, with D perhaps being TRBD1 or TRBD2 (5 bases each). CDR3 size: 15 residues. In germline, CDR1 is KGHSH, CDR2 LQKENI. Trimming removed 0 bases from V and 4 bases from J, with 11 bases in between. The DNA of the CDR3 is TGTGCCAGCTCACCACCGAGGGGCAGCGCAGATACGCAGTATTTT. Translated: CASSPPRGSADTQYF.

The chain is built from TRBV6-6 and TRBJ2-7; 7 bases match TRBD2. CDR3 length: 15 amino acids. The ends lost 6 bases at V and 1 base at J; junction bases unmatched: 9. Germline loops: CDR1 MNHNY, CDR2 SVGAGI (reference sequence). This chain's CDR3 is CASRGEGLRSYEQYF. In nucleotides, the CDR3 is TGTGCCAGCAGGGGGGAGGGACTCCGTTCCTACGAGCAGTACTTC.

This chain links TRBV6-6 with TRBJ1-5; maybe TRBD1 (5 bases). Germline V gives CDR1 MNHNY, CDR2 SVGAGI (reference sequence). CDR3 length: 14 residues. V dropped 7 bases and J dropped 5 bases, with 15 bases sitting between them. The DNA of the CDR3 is TGTGCCAGCACCCTCAGGGAGGGGCATCAGCCCCAGCATTTT. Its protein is CASTLREGHQPQHF.

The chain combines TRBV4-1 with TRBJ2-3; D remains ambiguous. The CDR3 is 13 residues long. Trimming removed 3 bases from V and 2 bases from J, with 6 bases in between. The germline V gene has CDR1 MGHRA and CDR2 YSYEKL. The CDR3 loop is CASSQTNTDTQYF. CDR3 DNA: TGCGCCAGCAGCCAGACAAACACAGATACGCAGTATTTT.

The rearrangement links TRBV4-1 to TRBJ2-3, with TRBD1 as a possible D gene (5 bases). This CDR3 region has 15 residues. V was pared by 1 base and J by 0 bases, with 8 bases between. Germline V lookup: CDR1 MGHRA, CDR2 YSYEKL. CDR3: CASSQVDSSTDTQYF. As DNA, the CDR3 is TGCGCCAGCAGCCAAGTCGACAGTAGCACAGATACGCAGTATTTT.

The CDR3 spells CASSLGPGRQGDTQYF. The CDR3 coding sequence is TGTGCCAGCAGCTTAGGTCCGGGAAGGCAGGGAGATACGCAGTATTTT. This chain connects TRBV7-8 to TRBJ2-3, with D perhaps matching TRBD1 or TRBD2 (5 bases each). The length of the CDR3 is 16 residues. Germline V gene lookup returns CDR1 SGHVS and CDR2 FQNEAQ. Trimming stripped 1 base from V and 5 bases from J, with 16 bases between.

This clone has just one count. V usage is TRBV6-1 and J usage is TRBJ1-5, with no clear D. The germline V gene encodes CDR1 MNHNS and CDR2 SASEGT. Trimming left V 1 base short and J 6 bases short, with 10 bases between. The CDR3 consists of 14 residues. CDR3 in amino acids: CASSEDGVSQPQHF. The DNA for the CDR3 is TGTGCCAGCAGTGAAGACGGAGTTAGTCAGCCCCAGCATTTT.

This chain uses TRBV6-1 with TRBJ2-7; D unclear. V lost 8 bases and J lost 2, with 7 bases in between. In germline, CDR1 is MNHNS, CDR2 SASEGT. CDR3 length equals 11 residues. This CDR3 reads CASRTTYEQYF. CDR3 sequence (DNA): TGTGCCAGCCGTACGACCTACGAGCAGTACTTC.

This CDR3 is CASRAGDNEQFF. The CDR3 nucleotides are TGTGCCAGCAGGGCAGGGGACAATGAGCAGTTCTTC. The genes are TRBV6-1 and TRBJ2-1; D may be TRBD1 (6 bases). V dropped 6 bases and J dropped 5 bases, with 8 bases sitting between them. This CDR3 is built from 12 residues. CDR1 MNHNS and CDR2 SASEGT come from the germline V gene.

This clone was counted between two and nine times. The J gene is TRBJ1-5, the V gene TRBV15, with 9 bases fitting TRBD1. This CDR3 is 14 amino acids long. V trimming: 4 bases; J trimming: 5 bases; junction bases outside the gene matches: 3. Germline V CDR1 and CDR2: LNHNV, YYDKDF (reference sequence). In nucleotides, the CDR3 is TGTGCCACCAGCAACAGGGGGCTTGATCAGCCCCAGCATTTT. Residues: CATSNRGLDQPQHF.

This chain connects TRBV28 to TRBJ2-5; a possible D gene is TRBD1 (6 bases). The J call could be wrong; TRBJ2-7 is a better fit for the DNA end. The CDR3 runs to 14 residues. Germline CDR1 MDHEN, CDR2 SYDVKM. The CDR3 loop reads CASNTGTTFAEQYF. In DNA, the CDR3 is TGTGCCAGTAATACAGGGACGACGTTCGCCGAGCAGTACTTC.

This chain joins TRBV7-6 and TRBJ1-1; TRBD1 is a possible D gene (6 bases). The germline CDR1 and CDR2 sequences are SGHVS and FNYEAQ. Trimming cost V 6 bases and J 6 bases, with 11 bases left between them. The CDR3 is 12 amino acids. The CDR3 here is CASSTGSAEAFF. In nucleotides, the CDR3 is TGTGCCAGCAGTACAGGGTCTGCTGAAGCTTTCTTT.

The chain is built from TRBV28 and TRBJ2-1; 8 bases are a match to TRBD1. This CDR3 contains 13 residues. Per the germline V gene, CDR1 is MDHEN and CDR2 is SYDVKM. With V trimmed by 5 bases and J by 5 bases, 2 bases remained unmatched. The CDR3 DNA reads TGTGCCAGCAGTCAACAGGGGGACAATGAGCAGTTCTTC. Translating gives CASSQQGDNEQFF.

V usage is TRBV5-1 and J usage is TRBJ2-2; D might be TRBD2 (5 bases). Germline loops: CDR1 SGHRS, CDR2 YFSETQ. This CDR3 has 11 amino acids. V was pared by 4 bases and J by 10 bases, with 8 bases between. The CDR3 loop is CASSPSSELFF. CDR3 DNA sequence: TGCGCCAGCAGCCCTAGCTCGGAGCTGTTTTTT.

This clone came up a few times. CDR3 DNA: TGTGCCAGCAGCTTAGCGGCAGAACCGAGGCCCCAGCATTTT. Amino acids: CASSLAAEPRPQHF. This chain joins TRBV7-9 and TRBJ1-5; D ambiguous. Trimming removed 0 bases at V and 9 bases at J, with 12 bases between. The length of the CDR3 is 14 residues. CDR1 is SEHNR, CDR2 FQNEAQ, per germline (reference sequence).

The CDR3 sequence: CASSVVAGANEQFF. CDR3 nucleotide sequence: TGCGCCAGCAGTGTAGTAGCGGGAGCGAATGAGCAGTTCTTC. The chain recombines TRBV10-1 with TRBJ2-1; 9 bases are shared with TRBD2. The CDR3 consists of 14 residues. CDR1 is WNHNN and CDR2 is SYGVQD in the germline V gene (reference sequence). After removal of 4 bases from V and 7 bases from J, the junction contained 5 bases not matched to a gene.

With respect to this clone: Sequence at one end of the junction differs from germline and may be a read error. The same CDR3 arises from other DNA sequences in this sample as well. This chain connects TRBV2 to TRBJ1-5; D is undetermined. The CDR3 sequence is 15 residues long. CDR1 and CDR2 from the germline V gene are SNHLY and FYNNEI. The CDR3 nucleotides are TGTGCCAGCAGCGAAGACGGATATAGCAATCAGCCCCAGCATTTT. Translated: CASSEDGYSNQPQHF.

CDR3 amino acids: CASSPGTGFTDTQYF. CDR3 nucleotides: TGTGCCAGCTCACCCGGGACAGGGTTTACAGATACGCAGTATTTT. The chain employs TRBV7-6 and TRBJ2-3; 9 bases are a match to TRBD1. CDR1 is SGHVS, CDR2 FNYEAQ, per germline. The length of the CDR3 is 15 residues. V trimming: 8 bases; J trimming: 3 bases; junction bases outside the gene matches: 9.

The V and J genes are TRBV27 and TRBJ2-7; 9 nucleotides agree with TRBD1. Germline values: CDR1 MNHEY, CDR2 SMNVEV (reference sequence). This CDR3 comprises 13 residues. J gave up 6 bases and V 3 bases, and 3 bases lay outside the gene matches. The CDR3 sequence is CASSFLTGGEQYF. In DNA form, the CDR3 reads TGTGCCAGCAGTTTTCTGACAGGGGGCGAGCAGTACTTC.

The CDR3 protein is CANPRPGYEQYF. The CDR3 coding sequence is TGCGCCAATCCCAGGCCTGGGTACGAGCAGTACTTC. V and J are TRBV10-1 and TRBJ2-7; D gene ambiguous. V was clipped by 10 bases and J by 4 bases, with 14 bases between them. Per germline, CDR1 WNHNN and CDR2 SYGVQD (reference sequence). The CDR3 spans 12 residues.

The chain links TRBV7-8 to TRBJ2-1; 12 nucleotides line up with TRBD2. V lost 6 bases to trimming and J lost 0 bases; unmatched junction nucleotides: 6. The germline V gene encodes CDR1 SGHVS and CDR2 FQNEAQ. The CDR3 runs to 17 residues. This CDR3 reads CASRQGLAGFSYNEQFF. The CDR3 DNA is TGTGCCAGCAGACAAGGACTAGCGGGGTTCTCCTACAATGAGCAGTTCTTC.

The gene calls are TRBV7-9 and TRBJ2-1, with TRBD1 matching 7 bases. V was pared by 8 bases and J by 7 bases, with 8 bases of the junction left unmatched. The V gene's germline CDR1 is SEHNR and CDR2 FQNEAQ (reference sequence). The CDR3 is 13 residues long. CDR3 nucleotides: TGTGCCAGCCGACAGGGAATGTTGAATGAGCAGTTCTTC. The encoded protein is CASRQGMLNEQFF.

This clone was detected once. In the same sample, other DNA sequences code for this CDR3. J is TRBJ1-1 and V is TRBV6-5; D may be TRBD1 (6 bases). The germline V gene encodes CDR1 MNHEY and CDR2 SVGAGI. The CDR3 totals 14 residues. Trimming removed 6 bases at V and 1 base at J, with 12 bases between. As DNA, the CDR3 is TGTGCCAGCAGCTACGGGGGCCCGAACACTGAAGCTTTCTTT. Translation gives CASSYGGPNTEAFF.